Below, 25 T cell receptor beta chains from the same sample are listed, as sequenced in a study of cytomegalovirus exposure and HLA in healthy donors. Using immunoSEQ multiplex PCR, the repertoire was profiled, and TCRdb retains in-frame clones only, with some absent. This table holds about 220,000 clones, 80% to 95% found once. Source material: PBMCs. These TCRs come from a woman under 30 in good health and CMV-seronegative.

Here the CDR3 reads CASSLVGTGDTEAFF. The CDR3 DNA follows: TGTGCCAGCAGCTTAGTGGGGACAGGGGATACTGAAGCTTTCTTT. This chain uses TRBV11-1 with TRBJ1-1; 10 nucleotides align to TRBD1. CDR1 and CDR2 from the germline V gene are SGHAT and FQDESV (reference sequence). V gave up 1 base and J gave up 5 bases; unmatched junction bases: 4. CDR3 length: 15 residues.

The V gene is TRBV5-8, the J gene TRBJ1-2, with D unclear. CDR3 length: 13 amino acids. Trimming took off 1 base at V and 9 bases at J, with 13 bases between the two ends. CDR1 and CDR2 (germline): SGHTS, YDEGEE. The CDR3 protein is CASSLFSLSRYTF. The DNA of the CDR3 is TGTGCCAGCAGCTTGTTTAGCCTGAGTCGCTACACCTTC.

V and J are TRBV4-1 and TRBJ1-4; D remains unclear. Deletions cut 4 bases from V and 2 bases from J, with 11 bases between. The germline gives CDR1 MGHRA, CDR2 YSYEKL. The CDR3 is 15 amino acids. Here the CDR3 reads CASSRLGETNEKLFF. CDR3 nucleotides: TGCGCCAGCAGCCGCCTCGGGGAGACTAATGAAAAACTGTTTTTT.

V gene TRBV28 combines with J gene TRBJ1-1, with TRBD1 as a possible D gene (5 bases). The CDR3 consists of 13 residues. Germline CDR1 reads MDHEN; CDR2 reads SYDVKM. V lost 6 bases to trimming and J lost 5 bases, with 13 bases between them. The DNA of the CDR3 is TGTGCCAGCAGAGAGGCCGGGGGAACTGAAGCTTTCTTT. It encodes CASREAGGTEAFF.

With respect to this clone: The germline gene is not matched at one end of the junction; a read error may be the cause. The chain uses TRBV11-2 and TRBJ2-1; 7 bases fit TRBD1. The CDR3 is 15 residues long. In germline, CDR1 is SGHAT, CDR2 FQNNGV. The CDR3 sequence: CASRLAGTAYNEQFF. The CDR3 DNA is TGTGCCAGCAGATTAGCCGGGACAGCTTACAATGAGCAGTTCTTC.

This chain connects TRBV19 to TRBJ1-1, with TRBD1 identical over 7 bases. Germline V gene lookup returns CDR1 LNHDA and CDR2 SQIVND (reference sequence). The CDR3 runs to 14 residues. Losses at the gene ends were 5 bases for V and 10 bases for J; bases not matched to a gene: 13. In DNA, the CDR3 is TGTGCCAGTAGTGCTTATGACAGGGCCGGGGGAGCTTTCTTT. Protein: CASSAYDRAGGAFF.

J is TRBJ1-5 and V is TRBV2; tentative D call: TRBD1 (5 bases). Germline V CDR1 and CDR2: SNHLY, FYNNEI. The CDR3 is 14 amino acids. Trimming shortened V by 8 bases and J by 6 bases, and 17 bases separated the two germline ends. The CDR3 coding sequence is TGTGCCAGCTCGCGTTTAAGGGGCCCTCAGCCCCAGCATTTT. Translation gives CASSRLRGPQPQHF.

The chain combines TRBV28 with TRBJ2-7, with 10 bases aligning to TRBD1. Germline-derived CDR1 and CDR2 are MDHEN and SYDVKM. The V segment lost 3 bases and the J segment 7 bases; nucleotides outside the gene matches: 9. The CDR3 runs to 15 residues. The CDR3 sequence: CASSFLRQGASEQYF. CDR3 DNA: TGTGCCAGCAGTTTTTTACGACAGGGGGCTAGTGAGCAGTACTTC.

The chain employs TRBV7-2 and TRBJ2-7; the match to TRBD1 covers 8 bases. There are 11 residues in the CDR3. Trimming cost V 5 bases and J 11 bases; bases outside gene matches: 5. The V gene's germline CDR1 is SGHTA and CDR2 FQGNSA. The CDR3 here is CASSLRGREYF. CDR3 nucleotide sequence: TGTGCCAGCAGCCTCAGGGGGCGGGAGTACTTC.

The V call is TRBV5-1, the J call TRBJ2-3; tentative D call: TRBD2 (5 bases). The CDR3 consists of 14 residues. V was shortened by 3 bases and J by 2 bases, with 10 bases between the two germline ends. From germline, CDR1 is SGHRS and CDR2 YFSETQ. The CDR3 DNA is TGCGCCAGCAGCTCCGGACTCGACACAGATACGCAGTATTTT. Its translation is CASSSGLDTDTQYF.

The V and J genes are TRBV11-2 and TRBJ1-5, with D uncertain. Germline V gives CDR1 SGHAT, CDR2 FQNNGV. CDR3 size: 15 residues. V was shortened by 2 bases and J by 4 bases, with 12 bases between the two germline ends. The CDR3 reads CASSLRGIRNQPQHF. In nucleotides, the CDR3 is TGTGCCAGCAGCTTAAGAGGGATAAGGAATCAGCCCCAGCATTTT.

The J gene is TRBJ2-3, the V gene TRBV6-6; 9 nucleotides agree with TRBD2. This CDR3 region has 16 residues. Trimming took 6 bases from V and 1 from J; bases not matched to a gene: 8. Germline V gene lookup returns CDR1 MNHNY and CDR2 SVGAGI (reference sequence). The CDR3 DNA sequence: TGTGCCAGCAGAATAGCGGGAGTCTGTTGCACAGATACGCAGTATTTT. It is translated as CASRIAGVCCTDTQYF.

The chain links TRBV10-1 to TRBJ2-2; D gene unclear. This CDR3 contains 13 residues. Germline V CDR1 and CDR2: WNHNN, SYGVQD (reference sequence). Trimming left V 5 bases short and J 2 bases short, with 6 bases between. CDR3 sequence: CASSKRNTGELFF. In DNA, the CDR3 is TGCGCCAGCAGTAAGAGAAACACCGGGGAGCTGTTTTTT.

The chain uses TRBV7-2 and TRBJ1-1; D gene unclear. The CDR3 extends over 15 amino acids. CDR1 and CDR2 from the germline V gene are SGHTA and FQGNSA. Trimming pared 1 base from V and 4 bases from J, leaving 13 bases between. CDR3 in DNA: TGTGCCAGCAGCTTAGGGCGGGCTCGGGTCACTGAAGCTTTCTTT. Amino acids: CASSLGRARVTEAFF.

The chain carries TRBV7-2 and TRBJ2-7; 11 bases line up with TRBD2. Germline CDR1 is SGHTA and CDR2 is FQGNSA. This CDR3 comprises 14 residues. Trimming removed 5 bases from V and 3 bases from J; junction bases left unmatched: 3. The CDR3 DNA reads TGTGCCAGCAGCCGGACTAGCGGGTTCTACGAGCAGTACTTC. It translates to CASSRTSGFYEQYF.

V gene TRBV5-1 combines with J gene TRBJ2-1; D is ambiguous. The CDR3 sequence is 13 residues long. Trimming cost V 0 bases and J 9 bases, with 10 bases left between them. Germline assignment: CDR1 SGHRS and CDR2 YFSETQ. CDR3 nucleotide sequence: TGCGCCAGCAGCTTGGGAGCCTCCGGTGAGCAGTTCTTC. Protein sequence: CASSLGASGEQFF.

The V call is TRBV30, the J call TRBJ1-1; D uncertain. Germline V CDR1 and CDR2: GTSNPN, SVGIG (reference sequence). Deletions cut 0 bases from V and 6 bases from J, with 5 bases between. The CDR3 extends over 11 amino acids. The CDR3 bases are TGTGCCTGGAGTGTTATGTCTGAAGCTTTCTTT. Its protein product is CAWSVMSEAFF.

This clone was found once. The chain couples TRBV11-3 to TRBJ2-1, with 11 bases that match TRBD2. The CDR3 runs to 15 residues. V trimming: 1 base; J trimming: 6 bases; junction bases outside the gene matches: 2. CDR1 is SGHNT and CDR2 is YENEEA in the germline V gene. This CDR3 reads CASSLGGLAANEQFF. For the CDR3, the DNA is TGTGCCAGCAGCTTAGGGGGACTAGCGGCCAATGAGCAGTTCTTC.

The chain couples TRBV30 to TRBJ1-5; TRBD1 might be the D (6 bases). Trimming removed 3 bases from V and 4 bases from J, with 7 bases in between. The CDR3 consists of 12 residues. The germline V gene encodes CDR1 GTSNPN and CDR2 SVGIG (reference sequence). CDR3 DNA sequence: TGTGCCTGGAGGCAGGGGAATCAGCCCCAGCATTTT. Translating it yields CAWRQGNQPQHF.

This chain uses TRBV15 with TRBJ2-7, with TRBD2 matching 13 bases. Trimming cost V 2 bases and J 5 bases; bases outside gene matches: 6. This CDR3 contains 16 residues. CDR1 LNHNV and CDR2 YYDKDF come from the germline V gene (reference sequence). The CDR3 spells CATSRRTSGRVDEQYF. CDR3 DNA: TGTGCCACCAGCAGACGTACTAGCGGGAGGGTCGACGAGCAGTACTTC.

The rearrangement links TRBV12-5 to TRBJ1-1; no clear D. Germline CDR1 is LGHNT and CDR2 is FRNRAP. V was cut by 0 bases and J by 6 bases, with 11 bases left in between. CDR3 length: 14 residues. The CDR3 nucleotides are TGTGCTAGTGGTTTGGTAGTAGCGCCGGCTGAAGCTTTCTTT. It specifies CASGLVVAPAEAFF.

The count of this clone is one. V and J are TRBV2 and TRBJ2-1; D may be TRBD2 (6 bases). The CDR3 length is 11 residues. CDR1 is SNHLY and CDR2 is FYNNEI in the germline V gene. V gave up 6 bases and J gave up 8 bases, with 8 bases separating them. CDR3 sequence (DNA): TGTGCCAGCAGCACTAGCTATGAGCAGTTCTTC. Its translation is CASSTSYEQFF.

The gene calls are TRBV20-1 and TRBJ2-7; D is possibly TRBD2 (5 bases). V gave up 6 bases and J gave up 5 bases, with 8 bases separating them. Germline V gene lookup returns CDR1 DFQATT and CDR2 SNEGSKA (reference sequence). CDR3 length equals 10 residues. The CDR3 DNA sequence: TGCAGTGCCTTCGGGGACGAGCAGTACTTC. The encoded protein is CSAFGDEQYF.

The genes are TRBV29-1 and TRBJ1-5; D remains ambiguous. The germline V gene has CDR1 SQVTM and CDR2 ANQGSEA. With 4 bases removed from V and 4 bases from J, the gap between germline ends came to 11 bases. The CDR3 runs to 13 residues. CDR3 DNA: TGCAGCGTTGTGTTCGGGGATAATCAGCCCCAGCATTTT. This codes for CSVVFGDNQPQHF.

The chain carries TRBV6-1 and TRBJ1-2, with D maybe TRBD1 (6 bases). CDR3 length: 16 residues. The V end lost 3 bases, the J end lost 8 bases, and 22 bases lay between the germline ends. Germline V gene sequence: CDR1 MNHNS, CDR2 SASEGT. Here the CDR3 reads CASSDRGGHLSGGYTF. The CDR3 bases are TGTGCCAGCAGTGACCGTGGGGGACACCTATCGGGAGGCTACACCTTC.